This TCR beta chain stems from a study of cytomegalovirus exposure and HLA in healthy donors. In the PCR, 60 Vbeta and 13 Jbeta primers were used. Repertoires were generated with immunoSEQ multiplex PCR, while TCRdb's copy carries only in-frame clones and drops some. The sample holds around 160,000 clones; more than 60% are singletons and the top ten take about 7.7%. V lost 5 bases and J 3 bases, leaving 11 bases between the germline ends. The CDR3 length is 13 residues. Germline loops: CDR1 SGHKS, CDR2 YYEKEE (reference sequence). The genes are TRBV5-5 and TRBJ1-2; tentative D call: TRBD1 (6 bases). The TCR was taken from a middle-aged woman in good health and CMV-seropositive. Sequencing was carried out using PBMCs. DNA for the CDR3: TGTGCCAGCAGTACAGGGCCGGACTATGGCTACACCTTC. Translating gives CASSTGPDYGYTF.